This T cell receptor beta chain derives from a study of T cells in Graves' hyperthyroidism and ophthalmopathy (dated 2019 in TCRdb). Study-wide context: Peripheral blood was collected at initial diagnosis, before any treatment. TCR V-J signatures able to tell the groups apart were searched for in a discovery cohort of 95 or so patients, of whom over 40 had Graves' ophthalmopathy and under 65 had stable Graves' hyperthyroidism. An independent validation cohort of around 20 hyperthyroidism patients and 15 or so patients who later progressed to ophthalmopathy tested prospective prediction of ophthalmopathy. For training and testing, the 100 or so patients in the discovery cohort were randomly divided in a 7:3 ratio. In more than five Graves' hyperthyroidism patients, the study also compared T-cell repertoires from thyroid tissue with T-cell repertoires from blood. Following sampling, methimazole starting at 30 mg daily was given to hyperthyroidism patients, and high-dose intravenous methylprednisolone was given to ophthalmopathy patients. The paper describes TCR Vbeta CDR3 sequencing of 140 or so peripheral blood samples, made up of 43 ophthalmopathy patients, around 73 hyperthyroidism patients and roughly 17 progressor patients.

This clonotype was seen more than once but under ten times. Its antigen specificity is not known. One end of the junction varies from germline; a read error may be responsible. Stable Graves' hyperthyroidism was defined as no progression to ophthalmopathy during 18 months of follow-up. The hyperthyroidism patients were between 18 and 65 years old and newly diagnosed, with a disease duration of less than 2 months. Patients with uncontrolled infections, other autoimmune diseases, pregnancy or lactation were excluded. Diagnoses were based on clinical symptoms, serum thyroxine and TRAb, thyroid ultrasound and orbital computed tomography. Ficoll-Paque density gradient centrifugation was used to isolate PBMCs from under 11 ml of fresh peripheral blood. Total RNA was extracted using Trizol reagent, and RNA quality was assessed on an Agilent 2100 Bioanalyzer. What the research found in general, with its limitations: In cross-validation, a model built on a 13 V-J signature told ophthalmopathy apart from stable hyperthyroidism with 87.88% sensitivity and about 81% specificity, and in testing the same model reached 80%/75%. Most expanded thyroid clonotypes (frequency above 0.001) were also detected in blood, suggesting blood repertoires may reflect thyroid immune responses. In validation, the model predicted progression to ophthalmopathy with around 71% sensitivity and 72% to 75% specificity, a median of around six months before onset. No statistical method was used to set the sample size in advance, and investigators knew the group allocation.

The TCR beta CDR3 regions were amplified from the RNA transcripts. The TCR CDR3 was subjected to a first round of RT-PCR using the HTBI primer set and the Qiagen OneStep RT-PCR kit. The libraries were constructed in a second round of multiplex PCR and then size-selected and purified. Libraries were sequenced paired-end with 100 bp reads on an Illumina HiSeq2000. The paper's processing steps were these. SOAPnuke was used to process the raw data, removing reads that contained adapters or uncalled bases, had a mean Phred below 15, or lacked an exact match to the constant primer or identifier. COPE v1.2.5 was used to merge high-quality paired reads, and clonotypes were defined as unique nucleotide sequences. Clonotypes were aligned to IMGT TRBV, TRBD and TRBJ reference segments using MiTCR v1.1. Only V-J combinations with frequency above 0.0001, covering 99.2% of repertoires, were analysed. The TCS score was defined as the ratio of F50 (clonal expansion) to E x V (chaos), calculated using BLOSUM62-based TCRdist between CDR3 peptides within each V-J. Welch's t-statistics and random forest reduced around 520 V-J features to roughly 13, which were used in a naive Bayes classifier (R e1071). TCRdb itself trimmed the public reads at Q25 with fastp, ran MiXCR and retained productive beta chains. Every CDR3 protein is listed once, alongside the most common genes and DNA of its rows. The authors' filters were not applied to this entry. This sample comprises hundreds of thousands of distinct CDR3 sequences, roughly 15% of them detected only once. 3% to 4% of the sample lies in the top ten.

Looking up the germline V gene (reference sequence) yields CDR1 MNHEY and CDR2 SMNVEV. Including cysteine and phenylalanine, the CDR3 has 16 amino acids. CDR3 DNA only is kept here, 48 bases in frame from base 1. The sequence joins TRBV27 to TRBJ2-1, with TRBD2 identical over 7 junction bases. Sequenced sample: blood. This sequence was found in a woman aged 25-40 years with Graves' hyperthyroidism. In nucleotide form, the sequence is TGTGCCAGCAGTTTTGAAGCTTGGGCGGGAGACAATGGGCAGTTCTTC. Its protein reads: CASSFEAWAGDNGQFF.